Listed here are 24 T cell receptor beta chains from one sample, sequenced in a study of Ad26.COV2.S vaccination and SARS-CoV-2 variants (dated by TCRdb to 2020 to 2022). The treatment or condition label on this specimen signifies: about 20 received Ad26.COV2.S at low or high dose, single or two shots; about 5 received placebo; per-sample allocation not given. For vaccine and placebo recipients, repertoires were sequenced using samples collected on day 63 after the first injection. Preparation of the library involved the immunoSEQ multiplex PCR assay. Sourced from immuneACCESS, this table was stored by TCRdb with only in-frame sequences that have V and J called. A share of the clones is absent; for the studies checked, an unresolved V gene accounts for under half, and the remainder has no known explanation. The table for this sample lists some 300,000 clones; 86% of them were counted only once. The ten biggest clones cover 1.5% to 2% of the sample.

Sequencing used peripheral blood, obtained in a trial of Ad26.COV2.S vaccine versus placebo. These receptor sequences come from a person between 18 and 65 years old who received the Ad26.COV2.S COVID-19 vaccine or a placebo.

The rearrangement joins TRBV7-2 to TRBJ1-2, with 8 bases fitting TRBD1. Per germline, CDR1 SGHTA and CDR2 FQGNSA. This CDR3 contains 16 residues. With 5 bases clipped from V and 5 bases from J, the junction kept 13 bases outside the gene matches. The CDR3 region has the DNA TGTGCCAGCAGCGCACGTTCGCGGACAGGGACGTATGGCTACACCTTC. This codes for CASSARSRTGTYGYTF. The entire variable domain, with the rest obtained from reference TRBV7-2 and TRBJ1-2, is as follows: GAGVSQSPSNKVTEKGKDVELRCDPISGHTALYWYRQSLGQGLEFLIYFQGNSAPDKSGLPSDRFSAERTGGSVSTLTIQRTQQEDSAVYLCASSARSRTGTYGYTFGSGTRLTVV.

V gene TRBV5-3 combines with J gene TRBJ2-1, with 11 bases fitting TRBD2. TRBV5-3 is designated an ORF whose function remains uncertain. The CDR3 runs to 16 residues. Losses at the gene ends were 3 bases for V and 4 bases for J; bases not matched to a gene: 6. For the CDR3, the DNA is TGTGCCAGAAGCTCTAGCGGGGGGCCCCATTACAATGAGCAGTTCTTC. Encoded protein: CARSSSGGPHYNEQFF.

CDR3 protein: CASSYSEAFSYEQYF. The CDR3 DNA is TGTGCCAGCAGTTACTCCGAGGCGTTCTCCTACGAGCAGTACTTC. The V gene is TRBV6-5, the J gene TRBJ2-7, with no clear D. The CDR3 is made up of 15 amino acids. Germline loops: CDR1 MNHEY, CDR2 SVGAGI. V dropped 0 bases and J dropped 0 bases, with 9 bases sitting between them.

This clone was seen a single time. The V gene is TRBV6-4, the J gene TRBJ2-5; D is unresolved. Germline CDR1 reads MRHNA; CDR2 reads SNTAGT. CDR3 size: 17 residues. Trimming shortened V by 8 bases and J by 5 bases, and 27 bases separated the two germline ends. In DNA, the CDR3 is TGTGCCAGCGAACGGCGCAGGTACACCCCAGTAGGGGAGACCCAGTACTTC. Its translation: CASERRRYTPVGETQYF.

This chain joins TRBV28 and TRBJ1-2; D might be TRBD1 (6 bases). The CDR3 consists of 16 residues. Germline V gene data show CDR1 as MDHEN and CDR2 as SYDVKM. The V and J ends lost 3 bases and 7 bases respectively, with 21 bases between them. CDR3 sequence (DNA): TGTGCCAGCAGTTTGCCCGGTCACGGGGGGCGAGCTGGCTACACCTTC. Encoded protein: CASSLPGHGGRAGYTF.

The sample holds a few counts of this clone. The V call is TRBV5-1, the J call TRBJ1-5; D gene ambiguous. Germline CDR1 reads SGHRS; CDR2 reads YFSETQ. V gave up 0 bases and J gave up 6 bases, with 13 bases separating them. The CDR3 runs 15 residues. Here the CDR3 reads CASSLDSSTGQPQHF. The CDR3 region has the DNA TGCGCCAGCAGCTTGGACAGTTCGACCGGTCAGCCCCAGCATTTT.

This rearrangement joins TRBV27 to TRBJ1-5; 11 bases are a match to TRBD1. In germline, CDR1 is MNHEY, CDR2 SMNVEV (reference sequence). The CDR3 runs to 17 residues. With 6 bases clipped from V and 2 bases from J, the junction kept 9 bases outside the gene matches. The chain's CDR3 is CASSPGQGVRGNQPQHF. CDR3 nucleotide sequence: TGTGCCAGCAGCCCGGGACAGGGGGTGAGGGGCAATCAGCCCCAGCATTTT.

This clone occurred a few times. The chain joins TRBV6-5 to TRBJ1-2; 7 nucleotides agree with TRBD1. Germline CDR1 MNHEY, CDR2 SVGAGI. The ends lost 7 bases at V and 3 bases at J; junction bases unmatched: 8. CDR3 size: 14 residues. In nucleotides, the CDR3 is TGTGCCAGCATGACGGGAGGGGGCTACTATGGCTACACCTTC. Translation: CASMTGGGYYGYTF.

J is TRBJ1-2 and V is TRBV2, with D unresolved. Germline V gene lookup returns CDR1 SNHLY and CDR2 FYNNEI. The CDR3 totals 13 residues. Trimming took off 7 bases at V and 2 bases at J, with 11 bases between the two ends. The CDR3 DNA sequence: TGTGCCAGCACAATTCAAGGGAACTATGGCTACACCTTC. Its protein product is CASTIQGNYGYTF.

This chain links TRBV6-1 with TRBJ1-1, with D unclear. With 0 bases removed from V and 1 base from J, the gap between germline ends came to 9 bases. This CDR3 region has 15 residues. Germline CDR1 and CDR2: MNHNS and SASEGT. The CDR3 spells CASSEAPGWNTEAFF. In nucleotides, the CDR3 is TGTGCCAGCAGTGAAGCTCCGGGATGGAACACTGAAGCTTTCTTT.

This clone was seen only a few times. The chain couples TRBV4-2 to TRBJ2-5; perhaps D is TRBD1 or TRBD2 (5 bases each). V lost 0 bases and J 7 bases, leaving 18 bases between the germline ends. CDR3 length: 16 residues. CDR1 LGHNA and CDR2 YNFKEQ come from the germline V gene. The CDR3 sequence: CASSQDLAGSMGTQYF. DNA for the CDR3: TGTGCCAGCAGCCAAGATCTAGCAGGGAGCATGGGGACCCAGTACTTC.

The chain combines TRBV5-1 with TRBJ2-1; no firm D call. Germline-derived CDR1 and CDR2 are SGHRS and YFSETQ. The CDR3 covers 14 residues. V lost 5 bases and J 9 bases, leaving 18 bases between the germline ends. CDR3 coding DNA: TGCGCCAGCAGTATTGGCGGTTTATCTGTTGAGCAGTTCTTC. Translation: CASSIGGLSVEQFF.

This chain uses TRBV19 with TRBJ1-6, with D perhaps TRBD1 (5 bases). Germline CDR1 is LNHDA and CDR2 is SQIVND (reference sequence). This CDR3 region has 14 residues. V lost 4 bases to trimming and J lost 8 bases, with 12 bases between them. The CDR3 spells CASSRSGTDSPLHF. The CDR3 DNA reads TGTGCCAGTAGTAGGTCAGGGACTGATTCACCCCTCCACTTT.

The rearrangement uses TRBV5-1 and TRBJ2-6; D not certain. Germline assignment: CDR1 SGHRS and CDR2 YFSETQ. The CDR3 is 15 residues long. V was cut by 4 bases and J by 0 bases, with 8 bases left in between. This CDR3 is CASSGERSGANVLTF. The DNA of the CDR3 is TGCGCCAGCAGCGGGGAACGCTCTGGGGCCAACGTCCTGACTTTC.

The chain carries TRBV19 and TRBJ2-5, with 10 bases lining up with TRBD1. The CDR3 extends over 13 amino acids. Trimming at V came to 10 bases and at J to 5 bases, leaving 7 bases not matched to a gene. CDR1 is LNHDA, CDR2 SQIVND, per germline (reference sequence). CDR3 in amino acids: CATRQGARETQYF. Written as DNA, the CDR3 is TGTGCCACTAGACAGGGGGCGCGGGAGACCCAGTACTTC.

This clone appeared a few times. The CDR3 protein is CASSLERSGDNEQFF. CDR3 coding DNA: TGCGCCAGCAGCTTGGAAAGGTCTGGGGACAATGAGCAGTTCTTC. This chain joins TRBV5-1 and TRBJ2-1; D is uncertain. The germline CDR1 and CDR2 sequences are SGHRS and YFSETQ. V lost 0 bases, J lost 5 bases, and 12 bases lay in between. CDR3 size: 15 residues.

The chain links TRBV5-1 to TRBJ2-7, with D perhaps TRBD1 (7 bases). Germline V lookup: CDR1 SGHRS, CDR2 YFSETQ. The CDR3 spans 14 residues. Trimming took 2 bases from V and 3 from J, leaving 12 bases between them. The CDR3 reads CASSLGGGVYEQYF. CDR3 nucleotides: TGCGCCAGCAGCTTAGGAGGGGGCGTCTACGAGCAGTACTTC.

V and J are TRBV6-5 and TRBJ2-3; D remains unclear. The CDR3 is made up of 13 amino acids. Trimming left V 6 bases short and J 2 bases short, with 9 bases between. CDR1 is MNHEY and CDR2 is SVGAGI in the germline V gene. In nucleotides, the CDR3 is TGTGCCAGCAGATACGATCACACAGATACGCAGTATTTT. Its translation is CASRYDHTDTQYF.

This clone was recorded only once. The rearrangement joins TRBV5-1 to TRBJ1-4, with 8 bases fitting TRBD1. V shed 1 base, J shed 7 bases, and the junction held 6 bases outside the gene matches. Germline V CDR1 and CDR2: SGHRS, YFSETQ. The CDR3 is made up of 15 amino acids. The chain's CDR3 is CASSLLTGDIEKLFF. The CDR3, as DNA: TGCGCCAGCAGCTTGCTGACAGGGGATATTGAAAAACTGTTTTTT.

This clone was found once. The chain recombines TRBV7-8 with TRBJ2-6; a possible D gene is TRBD1 (5 bases). The CDR3 extends over 18 amino acids. V dropped 1 base and J dropped 2 bases, with 15 bases sitting between them. Germline CDR1 reads SGHVS; CDR2 reads FQNEAQ. CDR3: CASSLGSTGEPGANVLTF. CDR3 DNA: TGTGCCAGCAGCTTAGGAAGCACAGGAGAGCCTGGGGCCAACGTCCTGACTTTC. Full variable domain (rest looked up from reference TRBV7-8 and TRBJ2-6): GAGVSQSPRYKVAKRGQDVALRCDPISGHVSLFWYQQALGQGPEFLTYFQNEAQLDKSGLPSDRFFAERPEGSVSTLKIQRTQQEDSAVYLCASSLGSTGEPGANVLTFGAGSRLTVL.

This chain connects TRBV6-5 to TRBJ2-7; TRBD2 aligns across 8 bases. This CDR3 is built from 16 residues. Germline assignment: CDR1 MNHEY and CDR2 SVGAGI. V gave up 0 bases and J gave up 3 bases; unmatched junction bases: 7. DNA for the CDR3: TGTGCCAGCAGTTACTCGAAGCGGGGGATTTACTACGAGCAGTACTTC. Amino acids: CASSYSKRGIYYEQYF.

The chain carries TRBV7-2 and TRBJ1-2, with D tentatively TRBD1 (5 bases). There are 16 residues in the CDR3. V was cut by 5 bases and J by 2 bases, with 18 bases left in between. Germline CDR1 reads SGHTA; CDR2 reads FQGNSA. The CDR3 here is CASSPARGVTNYGYTF. The CDR3 bases are TGTGCCAGCAGCCCAGCACGAGGGGTTACAAACTATGGCTACACCTTC.

Here the CDR3 DNA reads TGTGCCAGCAAGGCGAGCGCCGGTACCCTGTCGGGTCCGTTCTTC. Residues: CASKASAGTLSGPFF. The gene calls are TRBV7-2 and TRBJ2-1; D gene unclear. The CDR3 contains 15 residues. CDR1 is SGHTA and CDR2 is FQGNSA in the germline V gene. The V end was cut by 7 bases, the J end by 15 bases, with 28 bases between.

This clone appeared once. In nucleotides, the CDR3 is TGTGCCACCAGTGATTTGTCTAGCGGCAATGAGCAGTTCTTC. Residues: CATSDLSSGNEQFF. J is TRBJ2-1 and V is TRBV24-1; 7 bases align to TRBD2. Germline trimming cut 0 bases from V and 6 bases from J; bases unmatched to any gene: 1. The CDR3 extends over 14 amino acids. Germline assignment: CDR1 KGHDR and CDR2 SFDVKD.